The rows below give T cell receptor beta chains drawn from one sample of a study of response to subunit inactivated influenza vaccine. TCRdb reprocessed the RT-PCR reads with MiXCR, giving one entry per CDR3 protein. The data show more than 600,000 distinct CDR3 sequences, 18% seen once. The sample was PBMCs from blood, taken 5 days after vaccination. The receptor source for this set is a man between 50 and 59 years old who received an inactivated influenza vaccine. CDR3s include the opening cysteine and the closing phenylalanine or tryptophan. D genes are given only for firm matches. Part of the rows lack a size; the others show once, few, many or a class for expanded clones.

j_call | d_call | clone_size | v_call | cdr3_aa | cdr3_nt
TRBJ2-7 | . | few | TRBV20-1 | CSAVADRYEQYF | TGCAGTGCTGTAGCGGACCGCTACGAGCAGTACTTC
TRBJ2-3 | . | few | TRBV7-6 | CASSLDGVVADTQYF | TGTGCCAGCAGTTTGGACGGGGTGGTGGCTGATACGCAGTATTTT
TRBJ1-5 | . | many | TRBV18 | CASSPLQGPDQPQHF | TGTGCCAGCTCACCGCTACAGGGACCAGATCAGCCCCAGCATTTT
TRBJ1-2 | TRBD1 | many | TRBV7-8 | CASSLSRNRGTNSGYTF | TGTGCCAGCAGCTTGTCGCGAAACAGGGGAACAAACTCTGGCTACACCTTC
TRBJ1-2 | . | few | TRBV7-2 | CASSPERVRSGYTF | TGTGCCAGCAGCCCCGAACGGGTGAGGAGTGGCTACACCTTC
TRBJ2-2 | . | many | TRBV12-3/TRBV12-4 | CASSFRVTGELFF | TGTGCCAGCAGCTTCAGGGTCACCGGGGAGCTGTTTTTT
TRBJ1-5 | . | . | TRBV12-3/TRBV12-4 | CASSFGRFGGPQHF | TGTGCCAGCAGTTTTGGCCGTTTTGGTGGTCCCCAGCATTTT
TRBJ2-1 | . | . | TRBV5-6 | CASSLTRPSYNEQFF | TGTGCCAGCAGCTTGACTAGGCCCTCCTACAATGAGCAGTTCTTC
TRBJ2-5 | TRBD1 | few | TRBV7-8 | CASSPWTGNQETQYF | TGTGCCAGCAGCCCCTGGACAGGGAACCAAGAGACCCAGTACTTC
TRBJ2-3 | . | many | TRBV27 | CASSLLASIMERTDTQYF | TGTGCCAGCAGTTTATTAGCTTCCATCATGGAGCGCACAGATACGCAGTATTTT
TRBJ2-7 | . | . | TRBV25-1 | CASSESGGGKYEQYF | TGTGCCAGCAGTGAATCGGGAGGGGGCAAGTACGAGCAGTACTTC
TRBJ1-4 | TRBD1 | many | TRBV20-1 | CSANGRGLTNEKLFF | TGCAGTGCTAATGGCAGGGGGCTAACTAATGAAAAACTGTTTTTT
TRBJ2-3 | . | few | TRBV7-3 | CASSYRPSTTDTQYF | TGTGCCAGCAGCTACCGACCCAGTACCACAGATACGCAGTATTTT
TRBJ2-3 | . | many | TRBV20-1 | CSANTDTQYF | TGCAGTGCTAACACAGATACGCAGTATTTT
TRBJ1-4 | TRBD1 | . | TRBV5-1 | CASSSGQGGGEKLFF | TGCGCCAGCAGCAGCGGACAGGGGGGCGGTGAAAAACTGTTTTTT
TRBJ2-1 | . | . | TRBV24-1 | CATSDRGTVDEQFF | TGTGCCACCAGTGATCGCGGGACAGTTGATGAGCAGTTCTTC
TRBJ2-4 | TRBD1 | . | TRBV20-1 | CSARVYRGKNIQYF | TGCAGTGCTAGGGTCTACAGGGGCAAAAACATTCAGTACTTC
TRBJ1-1 | TRBD1 | few | TRBV27 | CASSTVPGQGGVEAFF | TGTGCCAGCAGTACTGTCCCGGGACAGGGAGGAGTTGAAGCTTTCTTT
TRBJ2-2 | . | few | TRBV12-3/TRBV12-4 | CASWMHTGELFF | TGTGCCAGCTGGATGCACACCGGGGAGCTGTTTTTT
TRBJ2-5 | TRBD1 | . | TRBV7-7 | CASSQRTGQGETQYF | TGTGCCAGCAGCCAACGGACAGGGCAAGGAGAGACCCAGTACTTC
TRBJ2-7 | TRBD2 | . | TRBV11-2 | CASSPTGTIFYEQYF | TGTGCCAGCAGCCCAACCGGGACTATCTTCTACGAGCAGTACTTC
TRBJ2-7 | TRBD1 | many | TRBV7-2 | CASSLGRGPYEQYF | TGTGCCAGCAGTTTGGGCAGGGGGCCCTACGAGCAGTACTTC
TRBJ2-6 | . | few | TRBV7-2 | CASSSLGSGANVLTF | TGTGCCAGCAGCTCCCTTGGGTCTGGGGCCAACGTCCTGACTTTC
TRBJ1-6 | . | . | TRBV12-3/TRBV12-4 | CASSLMEDNSPLHF | TGTGCCAGCAGCTTAATGGAAGATAATTCACCCCTCCACTTT
TRBJ2-7 | TRBD2 | . | TRBV20-1 | CSADPPGLATYEQYF | TGCAGTGCTGACCCCCCGGGACTAGCTACCTACGAGCAGTACTTC
TRBJ1-2 | . | many | TRBV19 | CASSHRFGQHYGYTF | TGTGCCAGTAGTCACCGTTTTGGACAGCACTATGGCTACACCTTC
TRBJ2-7 | . | . | TRBV29-1 | CSVAKAPHEQYF | TGCAGCGTTGCCAAGGCCCCCCACGAGCAGTACTTC
TRBJ1-4 | TRBD1 | few | TRBV5-1 | CASRQGQGGTNEKLFF | TGCGCCAGCAGACAGGGACAGGGTGGGACTAATGAAAAACTGTTTTTT
TRBJ1-2 | . | . | TRBV27 | CASSLPGFGYTF | TGTGCCAGCAGTTTACCAGGGTTCGGCTACACCTTC
TRBJ2-5 | . | . | TRBV10-3 | CAISESWGTAGETQYF | TGTGCCATCAGTGAGTCGTGGGGGACGGCCGGAGAGACCCAGTACTTC
TRBJ2-5 | . | . | TRBV29-1 | CSVDRQAGGETQYF | TGCAGCGTTGACAGACAGGCAGGTGGAGAGACCCAGTACTTC
TRBJ1-2 | . | few | TRBV4-2 | CASSPIPIRDQWNYGYTF | TGTGCCAGCAGCCCGATACCAATCCGGGACCAGTGGAACTATGGCTACACCTTC
TRBJ1-6 | . | . | TRBV20-1 | CSARDEGQIINSPLHF | TGCAGTGCTAGAGATGAAGGACAGATAATTAATTCACCCCTCCACTTT
TRBJ2-1 | TRBD2 | . | TRBV6-2/TRBV6-3 | CASSYSQRGNIEQFF | TGTGCCAGCAGTTACTCCCAGCGGGGGAATATTGAGCAGTTCTTC
TRBJ2-1 | . | . | TRBV4-3 | CASSHLSGERNRNEQFF | TGCGCCAGCAGCCATCTTTCGGGGGAGCGAAATCGAAATGAGCAGTTCTTC
TRBJ1-2 | . | few | TRBV12-3/TRBV12-4 | CASSPLVAGTGGYTF | TGTGCCAGCAGTCCACTAGTGGCGGGAACAGGAGGCTACACCTTC
TRBJ2-5 | . | many | TRBV20-1 | CSAPRDGEETQYF | TGCAGTGCCCCCCGGGATGGCGAAGAGACCCAGTACTTC
TRBJ2-7 | . | many | TRBV29-1 | CSAGGARYNEQYF | TGCAGCGCCGGAGGGGCGCGATATAACGAGCAGTACTTC
TRBJ2-5 | . | . | TRBV4-1 | CASSPNKETQYF | TGCGCCAGCAGCCCAAACAAAGAGACCCAGTACTTC
TRBJ1-1 | . | . | TRBV10-3 | CATNLKKDTEAFF | TGTGCCACAAATCTGAAGAAGGACACTGAAGCTTTCTTT
TRBJ2-2 | . | . | TRBV5-1 | CASSLAQAGELFF | TGCGCCAGCAGCTTGGCCCAAGCCGGGGAGCTGTTTTTT
TRBJ2-7 | . | few | TRBV20-1 | CSATTFNDEQYF | TGCAGTGCTACCACCTTCAATGATGAGCAGTACTTC
TRBJ2-3 | . | many | TRBV6-2/TRBV6-3 | CASSPPSPDTQYF | TGTGCCAGCAGCCCACCCAGCCCAGATACGCAGTATTTT
TRBJ1-6 | TRBD1 | few | TRBV6-1 | CASTLSRTGHNSPLHF | TGTGCCAGCACACTTTCCAGGACAGGGCATAATTCACCCCTCCACTTT
TRBJ2-1 | TRBD1 | . | TRBV20-1 | CSANLYRGYEQFF | TGCAGTGCTAATTTATACAGGGGTTATGAGCAGTTCTTC
TRBJ2-7 | . | once | TRBV4-1 | CDSSQVGDSYEQYF | TGCGACAGCAGCCAAGTCGGGGACTCCTACGAGCAGTACTTC
TRBJ1-3 | TRBD1 | . | TRBV12-3/TRBV12-4 | CASSLYGGQGTRGSGNTIYF | TGTGCCAGCAGTTTATATGGGGGACAGGGGACGAGGGGCTCTGGAAACACCATATATTTT
TRBJ2-7 | TRBD2 | . | TRBV20-1 | CSSIQTKTSRLWYEQYF | TGCAGCTCGATCCAAACAAAGACTAGCCGATTATGGTACGAGCAGTACTTC
TRBJ2-7 | . | . | TRBV6-2/TRBV6-3 | CASKRSRTSYEQYF | TGTGCCAGCAAAAGAAGCAGGACCTCCTACGAGCAGTACTTC
TRBJ2-3 | . | . | TRBV10-3 | CAISEDGFTDTQYF | TGTGCCATCAGTGAGGACGGATTCACAGATACGCAGTATTTT
TRBJ2-3 | TRBD2 | few | TRBV3-1 | CASSQDFRLAGGADTQYF | TGTGCCAGCAGCCAAGATTTTCGACTAGCGGGAGGGGCAGATACGCAGTATTTT
TRBJ2-5 | TRBD1 | few | TRBV20-1 | CSARAQGAVETQYF | TGCAGTGCTAGAGCACAGGGGGCTGTGGAGACCCAGTACTTC
TRBJ2-5 | . | few | TRBV20-1 | CSARDEGVPETQYF | TGCAGTGCTAGAGATGAGGGGGTCCCAGAGACCCAGTACTTC
TRBJ2-1 | TRBD2 | . | TRBV12-3/TRBV12-4 | CASSGVAGVNEQFF | TGTGCCAGCAGTGGGGTAGCGGGAGTGAATGAGCAGTTCTTC
TRBJ2-7 | TRBD1 | few | TRBV10-3 | CAISESLLGQGPYEQYF | TGTGCCATCAGTGAGTCTCTGTTAGGACAGGGGCCCTACGAGCAGTACTTC
TRBJ2-5 | . | few | TRBV9 | CASSAGQRGQTQYF | TGTGCCAGCAGCGCGGGCCAGAGAGGACAGACCCAGTACTTC